This T cell receptor beta chain was sequenced during a study of shared clonotypes between healthy human individuals. Study results and caveats: Sequencing of the sorted subsets was shown by rarefaction to be incomplete despite large depth.

Each donor was a Caucasian adult residing in Nashville, Tennessee. The germline gives CDR1 KGHSH, CDR2 LQKENI. Trimming left V 3 bases short and J 10 bases short, with 10 bases between. The CDR3 extends over 13 amino acids. This clone has just a few counts. Antigen specificity is unknown. Original analysis: Filtering differed for immunoSEQ, which gave only junction sequences without quality scores. TCRdb's copy holds only in-frame clones and misses some; the assay was immunoSEQ multiplex PCR. The V and J calls and the clone size are those of that table, but D and trimming were determined from the DNA. The sample lists 2 million to 2.5 million clones, more than 90% occurring once.

The sequence derives from a man aged 18 to 29 in good health. The V call is TRBV18, the J call TRBJ1-6; no definite D call. The sequencing sample was made of naive CD4+ T cells sorted from blood. Subset of the sample: CD45RA+ positively selected. Written as DNA, the CDR3 is TGTGCCAGCTCACCGGGGTGGCCCTCACCCCTCCACTTT. Its protein is CASSPGWPSPLHF.